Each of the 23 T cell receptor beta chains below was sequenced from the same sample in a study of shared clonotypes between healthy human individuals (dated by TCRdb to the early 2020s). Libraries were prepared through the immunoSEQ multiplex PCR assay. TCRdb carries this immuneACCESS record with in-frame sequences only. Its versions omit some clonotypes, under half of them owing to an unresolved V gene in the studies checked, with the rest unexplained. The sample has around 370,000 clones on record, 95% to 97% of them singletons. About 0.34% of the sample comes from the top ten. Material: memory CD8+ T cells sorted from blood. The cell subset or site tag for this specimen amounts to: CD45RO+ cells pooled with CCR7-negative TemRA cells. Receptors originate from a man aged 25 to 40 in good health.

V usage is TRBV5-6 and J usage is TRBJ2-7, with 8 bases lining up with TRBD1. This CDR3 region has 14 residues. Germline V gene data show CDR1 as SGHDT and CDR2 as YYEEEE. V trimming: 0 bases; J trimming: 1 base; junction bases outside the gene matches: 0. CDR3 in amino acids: CASSLDRGSYEQYF. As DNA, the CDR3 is TGTGCCAGCAGCTTGGACAGGGGGTCCTACGAGCAGTACTTC. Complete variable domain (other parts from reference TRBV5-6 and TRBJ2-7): DAGVTQSPTHLIKTRGQQVTLRCSPKSGHDTVSWYQQALGQGPQFIFQYYEEEERQRGNFPDRFSGHQFPNYSSELNVNALLLGDSALYLCASSLDRGSYEQYFGPGTRLTVT.

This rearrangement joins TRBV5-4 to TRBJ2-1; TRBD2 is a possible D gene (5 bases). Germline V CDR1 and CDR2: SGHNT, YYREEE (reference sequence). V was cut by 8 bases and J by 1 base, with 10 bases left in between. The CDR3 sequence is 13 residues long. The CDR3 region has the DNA TGTGCCAGTACCCGGGGATCCTACAATGAGCAGTTCTTC. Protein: CASTRGSYNEQFF.

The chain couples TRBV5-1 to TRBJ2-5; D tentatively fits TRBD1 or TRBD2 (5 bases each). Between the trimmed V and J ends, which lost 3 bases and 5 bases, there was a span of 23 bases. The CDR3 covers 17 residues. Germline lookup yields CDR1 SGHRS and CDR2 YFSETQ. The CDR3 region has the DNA TGCGCCAGCAGCTCCGCCCTGGGAGTAAGGGGCGGGGAGACCCAGTACTTC. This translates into CASSSALGVRGGETQYF.

The CDR3 sequence is CASLGATNYYEQYF. The CDR3 nucleotides read TGTGCCTCCTTGGGGGCTACCAATTACTACGAGCAGTACTTC. The J gene is TRBJ2-7, the V gene TRBV6-1; maybe TRBD1 (6 bases). V was shortened by 11 bases and J by 3 bases, with 20 bases between the two germline ends. Germline lookup yields CDR1 MNHNS and CDR2 SASEGT. This CDR3 is 14 amino acids long.

The DNA for the CDR3 is TGTGCCAGCAGCTATGGGCCTACTAGCGGGAGGATCAATGGGGGGCAGTACTTC. Protein: CASSYGPTSGRINGGQYF. The chain links TRBV5-6 to TRBJ2-7, with 12 bases fitting TRBD2. V shed 3 bases and J 9 bases; nucleotides not matched to a gene: 19. The CDR3 covers 18 residues. Germline V gene data show CDR1 as SGHDT and CDR2 as YYEEEE.

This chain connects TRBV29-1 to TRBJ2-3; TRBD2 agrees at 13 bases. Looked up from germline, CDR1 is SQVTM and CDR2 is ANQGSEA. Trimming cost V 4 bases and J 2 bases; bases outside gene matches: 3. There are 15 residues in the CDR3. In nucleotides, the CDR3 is TGCAGCGTTGGGGGACTAGCGGGGATCACAGATACGCAGTATTTT. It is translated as CSVGGLAGITDTQYF.

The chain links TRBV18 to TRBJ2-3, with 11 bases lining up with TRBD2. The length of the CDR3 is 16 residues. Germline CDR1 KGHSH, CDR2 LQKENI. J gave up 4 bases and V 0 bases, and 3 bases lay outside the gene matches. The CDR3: CASSPPSGRAADTQYF. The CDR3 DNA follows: TGTGCCAGCTCACCACCTAGCGGGAGGGCCGCAGATACGCAGTATTTT.

CDR3 nucleotide sequence: TGTGCCTGGAGAGAGGGCACCTTCTATGGCTACACCTTC. Translation: CAWREGTFYGYTF. This chain joins TRBV30 and TRBJ1-2; D ambiguous. The CDR3 consists of 13 residues. CDR1 GTSNPN and CDR2 SVGIG come from the germline V gene (reference sequence). V gave up 3 bases and J gave up 4 bases, with 12 bases separating them.

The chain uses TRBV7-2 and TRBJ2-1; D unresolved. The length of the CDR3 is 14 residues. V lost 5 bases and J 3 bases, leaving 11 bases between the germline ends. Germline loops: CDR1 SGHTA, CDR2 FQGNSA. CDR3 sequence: CASSPKTVYNEQFF. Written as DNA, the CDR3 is TGTGCCAGCAGCCCCAAGACTGTCTACAATGAGCAGTTCTTC.

In nucleotides, the CDR3 is TGCGCCAGCAGCTTGGATCACCTGGGGGGGTACGAGCAGTACTTC. Its protein product is CASSLDHLGGYEQYF. The genes are TRBV5-1 and TRBJ2-7; 7 bases are shared with TRBD2. This CDR3 comprises 15 residues. V dropped 0 bases and J dropped 4; count of bases not matched to a gene: 7. Germline assignment: CDR1 SGHRS and CDR2 YFSETQ.

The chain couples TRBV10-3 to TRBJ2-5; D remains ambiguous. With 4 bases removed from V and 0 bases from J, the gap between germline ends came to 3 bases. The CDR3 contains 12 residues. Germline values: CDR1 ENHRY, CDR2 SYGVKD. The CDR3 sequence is CAISANQETQYF. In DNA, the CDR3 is TGTGCCATCAGTGCGAACCAAGAGACCCAGTACTTC.

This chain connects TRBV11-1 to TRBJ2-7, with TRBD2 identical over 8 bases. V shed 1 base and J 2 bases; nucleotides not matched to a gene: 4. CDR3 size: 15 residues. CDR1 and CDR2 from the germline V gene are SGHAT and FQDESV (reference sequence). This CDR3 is CASSLETGGAYEQYF. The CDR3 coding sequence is TGTGCCAGCAGCTTAGAGACGGGAGGGGCCTACGAGCAGTACTTC.

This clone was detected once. In nucleotides, the CDR3 is TGTGCCAGCAGTCCCTCTGGGTCCGGAGAGACCCAGTACTTC. Amino acid sequence: CASSPSGSGETQYF. This sequence joins TRBV2 and TRBJ2-5; D is unclear. This CDR3 contains 14 residues. The V gene lost 5 bases and the J gene lost 4 bases, with 14 bases spanning the gap. Germline V CDR1 and CDR2: SNHLY, FYNNEI. The full variable domain, in which reference TRBV2 and TRBJ2-5 provide the parts outside the CDR3, is EPEVTQTPSHQVTQMGQEVILRCVPISNHLYFYWYRQILGQKVEFLVSFYNNEISEKSEIFDDQFSVERPDGSNFTLKIRSTKLEDSAMYFCASSPSGSGETQYFGPGTRLLVL.

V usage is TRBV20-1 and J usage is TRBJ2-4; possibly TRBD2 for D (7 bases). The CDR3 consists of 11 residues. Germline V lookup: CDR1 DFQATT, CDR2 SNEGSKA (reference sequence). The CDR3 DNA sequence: TGCAGCCACAGGGCGGGGGACATTCAGTACTTC. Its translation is CSHRAGDIQYF.

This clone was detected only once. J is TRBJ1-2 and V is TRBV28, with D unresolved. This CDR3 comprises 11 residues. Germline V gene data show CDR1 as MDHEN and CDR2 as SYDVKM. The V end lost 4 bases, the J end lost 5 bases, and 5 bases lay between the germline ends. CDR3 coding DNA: TGTGCCAGCAGTTATCAATATGGCTACACCTTC. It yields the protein CASSYQYGYTF.

The CDR3, as DNA: TGTGCCAGCAGTTCTTCTTCGAGGGGACTAGCGTTTTCCTACGAGCAGTACTTC. Its translation is CASSSSSRGLAFSYEQYF. The rearrangement links TRBV27 to TRBJ2-7, with 10 nucleotides matching TRBD2. Germline V gene lookup returns CDR1 MNHEY and CDR2 SMNVEV (reference sequence). Trimming cost V 4 bases and J 1 base; bases outside gene matches: 13. This CDR3 comprises 18 residues.

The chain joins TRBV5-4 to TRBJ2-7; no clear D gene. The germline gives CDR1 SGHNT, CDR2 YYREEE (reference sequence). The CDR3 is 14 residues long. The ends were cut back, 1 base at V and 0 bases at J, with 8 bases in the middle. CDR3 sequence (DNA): TGTGCCAGCAGCTTGAAGCCACACTCCTACGAGCAGTACTTC. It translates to CASSLKPHSYEQYF.

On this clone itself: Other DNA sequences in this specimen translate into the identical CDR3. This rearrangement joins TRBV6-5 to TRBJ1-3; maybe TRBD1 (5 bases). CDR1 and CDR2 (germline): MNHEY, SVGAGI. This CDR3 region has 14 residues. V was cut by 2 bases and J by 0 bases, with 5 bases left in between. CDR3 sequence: CASSYGGSGNTIYF. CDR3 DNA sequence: TGTGCCAGCAGTTACGGGGGCTCTGGAAACACCATATATTTT.

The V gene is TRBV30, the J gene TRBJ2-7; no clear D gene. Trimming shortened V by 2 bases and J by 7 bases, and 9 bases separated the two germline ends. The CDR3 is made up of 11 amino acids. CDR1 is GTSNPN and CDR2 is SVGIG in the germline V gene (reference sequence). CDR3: CAWSPGGEQYF. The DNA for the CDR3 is TGTGCCTGGAGTCCGGGCGGAGAGCAGTACTTC.

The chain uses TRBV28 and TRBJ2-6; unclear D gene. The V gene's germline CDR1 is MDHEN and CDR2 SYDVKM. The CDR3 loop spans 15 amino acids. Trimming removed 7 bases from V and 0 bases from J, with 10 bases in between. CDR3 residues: CASTRPISGANVLTF. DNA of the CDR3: TGTGCCAGCACCCGACCGATCTCTGGGGCCAACGTCCTGACTTTC.

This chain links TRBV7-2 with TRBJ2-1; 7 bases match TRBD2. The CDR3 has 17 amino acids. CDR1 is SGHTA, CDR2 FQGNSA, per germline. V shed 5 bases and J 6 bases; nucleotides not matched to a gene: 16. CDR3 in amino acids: CASSPYVVAGVFNEQFF. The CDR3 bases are TGTGCCAGCAGCCCCTACGTGGTGGCGGGAGTGTTCAATGAGCAGTTCTTC.

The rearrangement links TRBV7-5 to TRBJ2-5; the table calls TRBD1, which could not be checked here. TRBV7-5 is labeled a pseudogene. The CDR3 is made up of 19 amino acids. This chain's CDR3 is CARSPTIRPPTGQRETQYF. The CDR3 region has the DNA TGTGCCAGAAGCCCAACCATCCGCCCCCCGACAGGGCAGCGAGAGACCCAGTACTTC.

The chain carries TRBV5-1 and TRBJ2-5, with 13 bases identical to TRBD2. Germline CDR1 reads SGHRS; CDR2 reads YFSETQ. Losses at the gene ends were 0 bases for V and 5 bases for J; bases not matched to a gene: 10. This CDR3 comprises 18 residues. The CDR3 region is CASSLVRTSGSRGETQYF. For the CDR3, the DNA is TGCGCCAGCAGCTTGGTTCGGACTAGCGGGAGTAGGGGGGAGACCCAGTACTTC.